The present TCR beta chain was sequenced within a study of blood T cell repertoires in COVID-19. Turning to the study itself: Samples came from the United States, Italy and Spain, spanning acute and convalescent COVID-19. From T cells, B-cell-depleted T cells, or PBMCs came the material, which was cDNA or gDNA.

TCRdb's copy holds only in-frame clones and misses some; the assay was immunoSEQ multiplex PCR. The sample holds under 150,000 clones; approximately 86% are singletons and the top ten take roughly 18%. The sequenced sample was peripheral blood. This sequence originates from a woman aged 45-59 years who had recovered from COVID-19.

Here the CDR3 reads CASSSAGTGQNYGYTF. The CDR3 coding sequence is TGCGCCAGCAGCTCGGCCGGGACAGGGCAGAACTATGGCTACACCTTC. V gene TRBV5-1 combines with J gene TRBJ1-2; 9 bases fit TRBD1. Germline loops: CDR1 SGHRS, CDR2 YFSETQ. The CDR3 is 16 residues long. The trim removed 3 bases at V and 2 bases at J, leaving 8 bases unmatched.